This is a list of T cell receptor beta chains from one sample in a study of T cells in localized non-small cell lung cancer. Libraries were prepared by immunoSEQ multiplex PCR; TCRdb keeps only in-frame clonotypes and omits some of them. The repertoire consists of approximately 67,000 clones, with roughly 81% occurring once and the leading ten covering about 13%. The input for sequencing was peripheral blood, taken before any cancer treatment. All receptors come from an older female donor with stage I lung adenocarcinoma. Both conserved end residues are part of each CDR3. Fields, in order: J gene, CDR3 length, clone size, D gene, V gene, CDR3 protein, CDR3 DNA. D genes are given only for firm matches. Rows give clone size only sometimes, using once, few, many, or a class for an expanded clone.

TRBJ2-1,12,once,NA,TRBV11-3,CASGIRDNEQFF,TGTGCCAGCGGTATCCGGGACAATGAGCAGTTCTTC
TRBJ2-7,12,NA,NA,TRBV5-4,CASSFDSYEQYF,TGTGCCAGCAGTTTCGACAGCTACGAGCAGTACTTC
TRBJ2-3,16,NA,TRBD2,TRBV9,CASSVAGGLGTDTQYF,TGTGCCAGCAGCGTTGCGGGGGGGCTAGGCACAGATACGCAGTATTTT
TRBJ2-3,15,NA,NA,TRBV12-5,CASALGDFSTDTQYF,TGTGCTAGTGCCTTGGGGGACTTTAGCACAGATACGCAGTATTTT
TRBJ1-2,15,NA,TRBD1,TRBV19,CASSIGGGAGYGYTF,TGTGCCAGTAGTATCGGAGGGGGCGCAGGCTATGGCTACACCTTC
TRBJ1-3,14,NA,TRBD1,TRBV7-6,CASQQGSSGNTIYF,TGTGCCAGCCAACAGGGGAGCTCTGGAAACACCATATATTTT
TRBJ2-1,14,NA,NA,TRBV2,CASSPGLSDNEQFF,TGTGCCAGCAGTCCGGGACTGTCTGACAATGAGCAGTTCTTC
TRBJ1-2,14,NA,NA,TRBV4-1,CASSQSSRNYGYTF,TGCGCCAGCAGCCAGAGCTCCAGGAACTATGGCTACACCTTC
TRBJ2-2,14,NA,TRBD2,TRBV2,CASDLAGAAGELFF,TGTGCCAGCGATCTAGCGGGGGCCGCCGGGGAGCTGTTTTTT
TRBJ1-1,15,few,TRBD1,TRBV5-4,CASSMDRGQVGGAFF,TGTGCCAGCAGCATGGACAGGGGGCAGGTCGGAGGAGCTTTCTTT
TRBJ2-7,15,NA,TRBD2,TRBV30,CAWSPGRLNAYEQYF,TGTGCCTGGAGTCCCGGGAGGCTCAACGCCTACGAGCAGTACTTC
TRBJ2-5,15,NA,NA,TRBV4-1,CASSQESGGVGTQYF,TGCGCCAGCAGCCAAGAGTCAGGGGGGGTGGGGACCCAGTACTTC
TRBJ2-5,15,NA,TRBD2,TRBV11-2,CASSLGVLAGETQYF,TGTGCCAGCAGCTTGGGGGTACTAGCGGGAGAGACCCAGTACTTC
TRBJ1-1,15,once,NA,TRBV4-1,CASSRSLTENTEAFF,TGCGCCAGCAGCCGATCTCTGACAGAGAACACTGAAGCTTTCTTT
TRBJ1-2,14,NA,NA,TRBV5-1,CASRTMMGRDGYTF,TGCGCCAGCAGGACCATGATGGGAAGGGATGGCTACACCTTC
TRBJ2-7,13,NA,TRBD2,TRBV29-1,CSVPGLATYEQYF,TGCAGCGTACCGGGACTAGCGACCTACGAGCAGTACTTC
TRBJ1-6,14,NA,NA,TRBV7-9,CASSPRVHNSPLHF,TGTGCCAGCAGCCCCAGGGTCCATAATTCACCCCTCCACTTT
TRBJ2-1,16,NA,TRBD2,TRBV7-2,CASSLVRGSIWNEQFF,TGTGCCAGCAGCTTAGTTCGCGGGAGTATCTGGAATGAGCAGTTCTTC
TRBJ1-5,15,NA,TRBD1,TRBV19,CASTEQGAGGQPQHF,TGTGCCAGTACTGAACAGGGGGCTGGGGGTCAGCCCCAGCATTTT
TRBJ1-1,13,once,NA,TRBV19,CASNRGGNTEAFF,TGTGCCAGTAATAGGGGCGGAAACACTGAAGCTTTCTTT
TRBJ2-5,15,NA,NA,TRBV21-1,CASSPRTEWVETQYF,TGTGCCAGCAGCCCTCGGACGGAGTGGGTAGAGACCCAGTACTTC
TRBJ1-5,15,NA,NA,TRBV27,CATLPDRSSNQPQHF,TGTGCCACCCTCCCCGACCGAAGCAGCAATCAGCCCCAGCATTTT
TRBJ2-7,11,NA,NA,TRBV20-1,CSAGTRYEQYF,TGCAGTGCTGGGACTCGCTACGAGCAGTACTTC
TRBJ2-7,13,once,TRBD1,TRBV27,CASSLRQGGEQYF,TGTGCCAGCAGTTTACGACAGGGGGGCGAGCAGTACTTC
TRBJ2-7,15,NA,NA,TRBV6-1,CASSEAPSEAYEQYF,TGTGCCAGCAGTGAGGCCCCTAGCGAGGCCTACGAGCAGTACTTC
TRBJ1-2,14,NA,NA,TRBV14,CASSQVRGLGGYTF,TGTGCCAGCAGCCAAGTACGGGGGCTCGGTGGCTACACCTTC
TRBJ1-6,15,NA,TRBD1,TRBV2,CATSGLQAGTGPLHF,TGTGCCACGTCAGGGCTACAGGCAGGGACAGGACCCCTCCACTTT
TRBJ2-3,16,NA,TRBD2,TRBV5-4,CASSPKIAGGADTQYF,TGTGCCAGCAGCCCGAAAATAGCGGGGGGTGCAGATACGCAGTATTTT
TRBJ2-6,16,NA,TRBD1,TRBV4-2,CASSHTGGTGANVLTF,TGTGCCAGCAGCCACACAGGGGGCACTGGGGCCAACGTCCTGACTTTC
TRBJ1-1,14,NA,TRBD1,TRBV30,CAWSPDRGVSKAFF,TGTGCCTGGAGTCCCGACAGGGGGGTAAGCAAAGCTTTCTTT
TRBJ1-2,14,NA,NA,TRBV6-1,CASSELYSTYGYTF,TGTGCCAGCAGTGAGTTATACTCGACTTATGGCTACACCTTC
TRBJ2-5,15,NA,NA,TRBV5-4,CASSGRGTVQETQYF,TGTGCCAGCAGCGGACGGGGGACAGTACAAGAGACCCAGTACTTC
TRBJ1-3,19,NA,TRBD1,TRBV7-9,CASSPRRQGGTQSGNTIYF,TGTGCCAGCAGCCCCCGTCGACAGGGGGGAACCCAATCTGGAAACACCATATATTTT
TRBJ2-7,18,NA,NA,TRBV5-1,CASSLEGGLTARSYEQYF,TGCGCCAGCAGCTTAGAGGGGGGACTCACAGCTCGGTCCTACGAGCAGTACTTC
TRBJ2-3,15,NA,NA,TRBV5-6,CASSFLARDTDTQYF,TGTGCCAGCAGCTTTCTGGCCAGGGACACAGATACGCAGTATTTT
TRBJ2-1,15,NA,TRBD1,TRBV7-6,CASSLGTGQGNEQFF,TGTGCCAGCAGTCTGGGGACAGGGCAGGGCAATGAGCAGTTCTTC
TRBJ1-1,15,NA,NA,TRBV27,CASSGRELVRTEAFF,TGTGCCAGCAGTGGCCGGGAGTTGGTGAGGACTGAAGCTTTCTTT
TRBJ1-1,12,NA,NA,TRBV7-2,CASSPFLTEAFF,TGTGCCAGCAGCCCCTTTCTCACTGAAGCTTTCTTT
TRBJ2-3,14,NA,NA,TRBV7-3,CASSLMGRADTQYF,TGTGCCAGCAGCTTAATGGGGCGGGCAGATACGCAGTATTTT
TRBJ1-4,15,NA,TRBD1,TRBV15,CATSGRQGANEKLFF,TGTGCCACCAGCGGAAGACAGGGAGCTAATGAAAAACTGTTTTTT
TRBJ2-2,14,NA,NA,TRBV6-5,CASSPPGRGGELFF,TGTGCCAGCAGCCCCCCTGGGCGCGGCGGGGAGCTGTTTTTT
TRBJ2-3,14,once,TRBD1,TRBV11-3,CASSDRGRTDTQYF,TGTGCCAGCAGCGACAGGGGGAGGACAGATACGCAGTATTTT
TRBJ2-2,15,NA,NA,TRBV5-1,CASSVGSAAAGELFF,TGCGCCAGCAGCGTCGGGTCCGCGGCGGCCGGGGAGCTGTTTTTT
TRBJ1-4,14,NA,TRBD1,TRBV5-4,CASSLAGRDSKEAF,TGTGCCAGCAGCTTGGCTGGTCGGGACAGCAAAGAAGCCTTT
TRBJ2-1,14,NA,TRBD2,TRBV7-9,CASSSRTSRNEQFF,TGTGCCAGCAGCTCCCGGACTAGCCGTAATGAGCAGTTCTTC
TRBJ2-2,14,once,TRBD2,TRBV6-6,CASRAGGANGELFF,TGTGCCAGCAGAGCGGGGGGGGCCAACGGGGAGCTGTTTTTT